This T cell receptor beta chain is drawn from a study of T cell responses to AZD1222 COVID-19 vaccine. Study details: Some second doses came at about 4 weeks and others at about 12 weeks; these were pooled.

As to this clone: Its target is unknown.

Study-wide results and limits: Across spike, vaccine-associated CD4 TCRs were found, dominant at 160-218 and 743-854. Repertoires were obtained solely post-peak T cell response.

CDR1 is SGHNT, CDR2 YYREEE, per germline (reference sequence). Trimming took 7 bases from V and 0 from J, leaving 16 bases between them. This CDR3 has 15 residues. The method was immunoSEQ multiplex PCR; TCRdb's version includes in-frame clones alone and lacks a portion of them. Here the sample spans about 120,000 clones, approximately 90% being singletons. The TCR sequence derives from an adult in good health. The sequences come from peripheral blood, collected on day 0 of AZD1222 vaccination. The rearrangement joins TRBV5-4 to TRBJ2-5; D unresolved. The DNA of the CDR3 is TGTGCCAGCTCCCCCCTCGTGGGAAACCAAGAGACCCAGTACTTC. It yields the protein CASSPLVGNQETQYF.